One and the same sample provided the 16 T cell receptor beta chains below, sequenced in a study of T cell changes during pregnancy in multiple sclerosis. Sequenced by immunoSEQ multiplex PCR; TCRdb stores in-frame clones only, minus some. The sample yields more than 70,000 clones, approximately 89% seen once. The starting material was peripheral blood, obtained before pregnancy. Every receptor here comes from a female donor with multiple sclerosis, enrolled in a pregnancy study.

This clone was seen a single time. The J gene is TRBJ2-2, the V gene TRBV5-1, with D hard to call. V lost 5 bases and J lost 2, with 10 bases in between. In germline, CDR1 is SGHRS, CDR2 YFSETQ. There are 14 residues in the CDR3. The CDR3 DNA follows: TGCGCCAGCAGGGGTGAGACTAACACCGGGGAGCTGTTTTTT. Residues: CASRGETNTGELFF.

The chain recombines TRBV4-1 with TRBJ2-1; D may be TRBD2 (7 bases). V lost 1 base to trimming and J lost 4 bases, with 20 bases between them. The CDR3 totals 18 residues. Germline V gene data show CDR1 as MGHRA and CDR2 as YSYEKL. Here the CDR3 reads CASSQATKGGPGYNEQFF. In DNA, the CDR3 is TGCGCCAGCAGCCAAGCAACGAAGGGGGGGCCGGGTTACAATGAGCAGTTCTTC.

The chain combines TRBV2 with TRBJ2-7, with D maybe TRBD2 (6 bases). Germline values: CDR1 SNHLY, CDR2 FYNNEI. The CDR3 totals 13 residues. Trimming took off 1 base at V and 2 bases at J, with 6 bases between the two ends. CDR3 sequence: CASSEGLAYEQYF. Written as DNA, the CDR3 is TGTGCCAGCAGTGAAGGACTAGCCTACGAGCAGTACTTC.

This clone was detected only once. This chain uses TRBV7-3 with TRBJ2-2; a weak D match, TRBD2 (7 bases). The germline V gene encodes CDR1 SGHTA and CDR2 FQGTGA. V shed 5 bases and J shed 2 bases, with 18 bases lying between them. The CDR3 consists of 17 residues. The CDR3 here is CASSQRGAHNNTGELFF. DNA for the CDR3: TGTGCCAGCAGCCAACGGGGGGCCCACAACAACACCGGGGAGCTGTTTTTT.

The chain couples TRBV6-1 to TRBJ2-2; no reliable D call. The germline CDR1 and CDR2 sequences are MNHNS and SASEGT. CDR3 length: 15 residues. Trimming took 4 bases from V and 6 from J, leaving 15 bases between them. The DNA of the CDR3 is TGTGCCAGCAGTGCCATCCCCGAGGTCTCCGGGGAGCTGTTTTTT. It is translated as CASSAIPEVSGELFF.

The chain joins TRBV2 to TRBJ1-5; D is uncertain. The V end was cut by 5 bases, the J end by 2 bases, with 10 bases between. There are 14 residues in the CDR3. Germline values: CDR1 SNHLY, CDR2 FYNNEI. In DNA, the CDR3 is TGTGCCAGCAGTTTGGGGAGGGGCAATCAGCCCCAGCATTTT. Translation gives CASSLGRGNQPQHF.

A single count supports this clone. The rearrangement joins TRBV6-1 to TRBJ2-7, with D perhaps matching TRBD2 (7 bases). The CDR3 totals 14 residues. V was trimmed by 2 bases and J by 9 bases, leaving 17 bases between them. Germline CDR1 reads MNHNS; CDR2 reads SASEGT. The CDR3 spells CASSEWGGPKGQYF. CDR3 nucleotides: TGTGCCAGCAGTGAATGGGGGGGCCCCAAGGGGCAGTACTTC.

The chain employs TRBV9 and TRBJ2-3; the match to TRBD2 covers 12 bases. The ends lost 0 bases at V and 5 bases at J; junction bases unmatched: 1. This CDR3 comprises 15 residues. Germline V gene data show CDR1 as SGDLS and CDR2 as YYNGEE. As DNA, the CDR3 is TGTGCCAGCAGCGTAGCTAGCGGGAGGGGAGATACGCAGTATTTT. It codes for CASSVASGRGDTQYF.

The rearrangement uses TRBV19 and TRBJ2-7; TRBD2 aligns across 11 bases. CDR3 length: 17 amino acids. From germline, CDR1 is LNHDA and CDR2 SQIVND (reference sequence). V lost 3 bases and J lost 0; bases outside the gene matches: 7. The CDR3 loop is CASSIEASGRTSYEQYF. In DNA, the CDR3 is TGTGCCAGTAGTATCGAGGCTAGCGGGAGGACCTCCTACGAGCAGTACTTC.

This chain uses TRBV11-2 with TRBJ1-1; D not certain. The ends were cut back, 1 base at V and 4 bases at J, with 7 bases in the middle. The CDR3 runs to 13 residues. CDR1 is SGHAT, CDR2 FQNNGV, per germline. This chain's CDR3 is CASSLVGATEAFF. The CDR3 nucleotides are TGTGCCAGCAGCTTAGTGGGCGCCACTGAAGCTTTCTTT.

The gene calls are TRBV2 and TRBJ2-7; TRBD1 matches 8 bases. The CDR3 runs 14 residues. Germline V gene sequence: CDR1 SNHLY, CDR2 FYNNEI. V lost 6 bases to trimming and J lost 0 bases; unmatched junction nucleotides: 4. The CDR3 nucleotides read TGTGCCAGCAGACCGGGACAGGTCTCCTACGAGCAGTACTTC. Protein sequence: CASRPGQVSYEQYF.

V is TRBV30 and J is TRBJ2-3; D not resolved. Germline V gene data show CDR1 as GTSNPN and CDR2 as SVGIG (reference sequence). The CDR3 is 12 amino acids. Trimming cost V 2 bases and J 6 bases, with 9 bases left between them. The CDR3 region is CAWSPNADTQYF. For the CDR3, the DNA is TGTGCCTGGAGTCCGAACGCGGATACGCAGTATTTT. The full variable domain, in which reference TRBV30 and TRBJ2-3 provide the parts outside the CDR3, is SQTIHQWPATLVQPVGSPLSLECTVEGTSNPNLYWYRQAAGRGLQLLFYSVGIGQISSEVPQNLSASRPQDRQFILSSKKLLLSDSGFYLCAWSPNADTQYFGPGTRLTVL.

The V call is TRBV5-4, the J call TRBJ1-2; 9 bases agree with TRBD1. This CDR3 spans 17 amino acids. Per germline, CDR1 SGHNT and CDR2 YYREEE (reference sequence). The junction had 8 bases not matched to a gene; V was cut back by 0 bases and J by 2 bases. CDR3 nucleotide sequence: TGTGCCAGCAGCTTGGAAATTGACAGGGGGGCGAACTATGGCTACACCTTC. Residues: CASSLEIDRGANYGYTF. The whole variable domain, remainder taken from reference TRBV5-4 and TRBJ1-2, is ETGVTQSPTHLIKTRGQQVTLRCSSQSGHNTVSWYQQALGQGPQFIFQYYREEENGRGNFPPRFSGLQFPNYSSELNVNALELDDSALYLCASSLEIDRGANYGYTFGSGTRLTVV.

This clone was found once. This chain links TRBV19 with TRBJ1-5; a possible D gene is TRBD1 (6 bases). V lost 4 bases, J lost 3 bases, and 10 bases lay in between. The CDR3 consists of 14 residues. CDR1 and CDR2 (germline): LNHDA, SQIVND (reference sequence). CDR3 sequence reads: CASSTGTNNQPQHF. CDR3 nucleotides: TGTGCCAGTAGTACCGGGACAAACAATCAGCCCCAGCATTTT.

The chain couples TRBV7-9 to TRBJ2-3; D possibly corresponds to TRBD2 (5 bases). Germline lookup yields CDR1 SEHNR and CDR2 FQNEAQ (reference sequence). CDR3 size: 14 residues. Deletions cut 4 bases from V and 5 bases from J, with 13 bases between. The CDR3, as DNA: TGTGCCAGCAGCTCCCGGGGTAGAGGAGATACGCAGTATTTT. Its protein product is CASSSRGRGDTQYF.

This chain joins TRBV4-2 and TRBJ2-6; 8 positions match TRBD1. Germline lookup yields CDR1 LGHNA and CDR2 YNFKEQ. V lost 3 bases to trimming and J lost 2 bases; unmatched junction nucleotides: 9. The length of the CDR3 is 18 residues. The chain's CDR3 is CASSHQGAEYTGANVLTF. The CDR3 DNA follows: TGTGCCAGCAGCCACCAGGGGGCCGAGTATACTGGGGCCAACGTCCTGACTTTC.